The clone carrying this T cell receptor beta chain was detected ten times or more. The antigen remains unidentified. Time point described: patch test 1, 2 weeks after DPC sensitization. Regarding treatment: therapeutic diphenylcyclopropenone sensitization with weekly scalp DPC. The data originate from a study of human T cells and chemical hapten exposure. General study results and limits: The count of PT1 expanded TCRs correlated positively with patch test score.

V was pared by 8 bases and J by 8 bases, with 10 bases between. Germline V gene sequence: CDR1 MNHEY, CDR2 SVGAGI. The CDR3 runs to 11 residues. Individual cDNA molecules each carried unique molecular identifiers attached by the library. Authors' methods: Counts of TCRs in each sample centred on a median of around 99,000 and extended from around 24,000 to 710,000. TCRdb recomputed calls from the RACE reads with MiXCR, one row per CDR3 protein. These V and J calls rely on TCRdb rather than the paper's analysis. The top ten clones hold approximately 2.5% of a sample with 300,000 to 450,000 distinct CDR3 sequences, roughly 4.8% of them seen once.

The V call is TRBV6-5, the J call TRBJ2-1; D remains ambiguous. This TCR was recovered from a woman aged 45-59 years with alopecia areata. Some clones in this sample may be carry-over from other donors' samples. The specimen was whole blood, collected in connection with sensitization to the hapten diphenylcyclopropenone (DPC). The CDR3 sequence is CASQSWDEQFF. For the CDR3, the DNA is TGTGCCAGCCAATCGTGGGATGAGCAGTTCTTC.